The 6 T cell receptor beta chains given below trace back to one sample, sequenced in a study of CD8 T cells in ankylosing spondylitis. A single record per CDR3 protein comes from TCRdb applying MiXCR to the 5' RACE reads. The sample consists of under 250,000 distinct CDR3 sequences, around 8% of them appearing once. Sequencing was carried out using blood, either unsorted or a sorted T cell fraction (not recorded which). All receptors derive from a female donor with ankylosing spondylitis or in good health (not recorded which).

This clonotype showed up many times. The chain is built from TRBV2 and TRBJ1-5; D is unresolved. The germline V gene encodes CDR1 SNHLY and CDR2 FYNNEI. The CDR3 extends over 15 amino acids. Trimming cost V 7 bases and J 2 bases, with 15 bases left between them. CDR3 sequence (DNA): TGTGCCAGCAACGCAAAGGGCGATGGCAATCAGCCCCAGCATTTT. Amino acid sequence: CASNAKGDGNQPQHF.

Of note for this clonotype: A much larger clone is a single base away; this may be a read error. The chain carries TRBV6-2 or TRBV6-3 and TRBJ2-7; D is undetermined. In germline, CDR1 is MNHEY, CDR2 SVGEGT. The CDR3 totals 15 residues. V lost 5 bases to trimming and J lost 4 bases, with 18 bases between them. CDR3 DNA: TGTGCCAGCAGTCACGGTGGCAGCAAACTATACGAGCAGTACTTC. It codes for CASSHGGSKLYEQYF.

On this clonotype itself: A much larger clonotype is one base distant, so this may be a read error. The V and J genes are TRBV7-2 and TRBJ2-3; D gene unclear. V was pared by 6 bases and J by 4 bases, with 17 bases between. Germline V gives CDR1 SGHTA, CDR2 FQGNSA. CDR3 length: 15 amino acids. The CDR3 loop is CTSRRVGEPSDTQYF. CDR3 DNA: TGTACCAGCAGAAGAGTCGGAGAGCCCTCAGATACGCAGTATTTT.

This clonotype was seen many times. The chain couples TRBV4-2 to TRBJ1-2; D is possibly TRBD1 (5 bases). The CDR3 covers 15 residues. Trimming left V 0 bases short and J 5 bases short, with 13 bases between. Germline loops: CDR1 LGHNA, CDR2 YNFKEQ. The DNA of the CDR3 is TGTGCCAGCAGCCAAGAAGCGGGGCGCCGGTATGGCTACACCTTC. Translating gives CASSQEAGRRYGYTF.

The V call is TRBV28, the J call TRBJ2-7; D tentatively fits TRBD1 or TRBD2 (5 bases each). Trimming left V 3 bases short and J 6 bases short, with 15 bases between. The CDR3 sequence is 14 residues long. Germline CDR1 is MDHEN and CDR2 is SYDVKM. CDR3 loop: CASSFTRESTEQYF. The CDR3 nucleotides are TGTGCCAGCAGTTTCACCAGGGAGTCCACCGAGCAGTACTTC.

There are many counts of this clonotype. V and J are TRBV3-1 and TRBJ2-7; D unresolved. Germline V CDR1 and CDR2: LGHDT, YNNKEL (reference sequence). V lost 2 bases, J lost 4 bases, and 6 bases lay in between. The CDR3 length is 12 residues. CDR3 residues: CASSQSGYEQYF. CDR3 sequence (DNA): TGTGCCAGCAGCCAATCTGGTTACGAGCAGTACTTC.